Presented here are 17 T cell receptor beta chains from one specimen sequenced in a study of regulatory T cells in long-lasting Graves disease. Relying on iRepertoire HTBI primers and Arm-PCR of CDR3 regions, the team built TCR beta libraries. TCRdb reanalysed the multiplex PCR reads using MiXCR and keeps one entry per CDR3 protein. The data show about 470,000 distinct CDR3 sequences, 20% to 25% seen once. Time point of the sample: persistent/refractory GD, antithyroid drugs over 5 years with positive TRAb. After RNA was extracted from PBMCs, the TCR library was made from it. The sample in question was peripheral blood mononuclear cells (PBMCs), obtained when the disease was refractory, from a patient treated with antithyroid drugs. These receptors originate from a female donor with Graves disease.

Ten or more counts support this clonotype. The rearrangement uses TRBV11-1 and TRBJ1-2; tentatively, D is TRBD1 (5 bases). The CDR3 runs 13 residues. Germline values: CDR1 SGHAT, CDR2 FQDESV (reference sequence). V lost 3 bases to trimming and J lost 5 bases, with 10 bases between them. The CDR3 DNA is TGTGCCAGCAGCTTTTACTCAGGGTATGGCTACACCTTC. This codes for CASSFYSGYGYTF.

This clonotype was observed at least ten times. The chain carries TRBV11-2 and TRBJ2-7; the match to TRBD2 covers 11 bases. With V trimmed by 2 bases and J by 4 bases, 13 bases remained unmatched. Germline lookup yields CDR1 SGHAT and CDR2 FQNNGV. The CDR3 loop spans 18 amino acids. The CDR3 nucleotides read TGTGCCAGCAGCTTATTACTAGCGGGGGCCCAACCCTATTACGAGCAGTACTTC. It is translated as CASSLLLAGAQPYYEQYF.

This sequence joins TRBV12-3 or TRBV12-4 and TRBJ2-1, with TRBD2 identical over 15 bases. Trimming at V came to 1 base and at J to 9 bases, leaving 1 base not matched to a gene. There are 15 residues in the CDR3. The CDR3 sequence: CASSLGGLAGGEQFF. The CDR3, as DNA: TGTGCCAGCAGTTTAGGGGGACTAGCGGGAGGTGAGCAGTTCTTC.

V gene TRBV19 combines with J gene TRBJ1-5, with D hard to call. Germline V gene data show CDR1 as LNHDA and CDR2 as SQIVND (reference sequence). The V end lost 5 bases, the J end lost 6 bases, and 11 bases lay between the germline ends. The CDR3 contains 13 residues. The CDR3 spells CASSLDTFQPQHF. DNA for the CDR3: TGTGCCAGTAGTCTCGACACGTTTCAGCCCCAGCATTTT.

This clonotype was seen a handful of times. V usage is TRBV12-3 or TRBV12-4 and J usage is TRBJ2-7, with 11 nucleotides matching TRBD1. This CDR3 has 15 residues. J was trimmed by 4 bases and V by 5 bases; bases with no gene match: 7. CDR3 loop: CASSPRTGGFYEQYF. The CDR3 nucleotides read TGTGCCAGCAGTCCCAGGACAGGGGGCTTTTACGAGCAGTACTTC.

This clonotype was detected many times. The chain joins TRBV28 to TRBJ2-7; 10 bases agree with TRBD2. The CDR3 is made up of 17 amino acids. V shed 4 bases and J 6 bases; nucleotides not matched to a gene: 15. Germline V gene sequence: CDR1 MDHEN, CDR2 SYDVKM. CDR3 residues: CASSSEGGAGGVGEQYF. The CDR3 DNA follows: TGTGCCAGCAGTTCCGAGGGTGGAGCGGGAGGGGTCGGCGAGCAGTACTTC.

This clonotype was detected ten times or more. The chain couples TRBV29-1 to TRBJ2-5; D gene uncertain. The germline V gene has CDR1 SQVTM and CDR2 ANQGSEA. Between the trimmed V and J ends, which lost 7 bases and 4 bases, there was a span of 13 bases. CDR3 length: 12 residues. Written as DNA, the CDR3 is TGCAGCGCCCCAGGCGTAGGAGAGACCCAGTACTTC. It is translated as CSAPGVGETQYF.

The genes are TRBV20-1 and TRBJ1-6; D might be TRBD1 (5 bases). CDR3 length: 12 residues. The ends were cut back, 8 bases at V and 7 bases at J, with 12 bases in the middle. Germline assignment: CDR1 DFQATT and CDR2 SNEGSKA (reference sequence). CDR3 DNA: TGCAGTACCATGGGGGGAAATTCACCCCTCCACTTT. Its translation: CSTMGGNSPLHF.

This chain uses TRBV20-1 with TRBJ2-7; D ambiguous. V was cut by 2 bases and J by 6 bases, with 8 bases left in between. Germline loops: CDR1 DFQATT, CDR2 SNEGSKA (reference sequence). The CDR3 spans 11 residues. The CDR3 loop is CSARWQAEQYF. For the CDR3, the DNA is TGCAGTGCTAGATGGCAGGCCGAGCAGTACTTC.

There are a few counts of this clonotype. CDR3 sequence (DNA): TGTGCCAGCACCGAGGACAGGGGGTGGATACGTATGGTCTACGAGCAGTACTTC. Protein sequence: CASTEDRGWIRMVYEQYF. The chain links TRBV28 to TRBJ2-7; 10 positions match TRBD1. V was clipped by 7 bases and J by 3 bases; unmatched bases: 18. There are 18 residues in the CDR3. CDR1 and CDR2 from the germline V gene are MDHEN and SYDVKM.

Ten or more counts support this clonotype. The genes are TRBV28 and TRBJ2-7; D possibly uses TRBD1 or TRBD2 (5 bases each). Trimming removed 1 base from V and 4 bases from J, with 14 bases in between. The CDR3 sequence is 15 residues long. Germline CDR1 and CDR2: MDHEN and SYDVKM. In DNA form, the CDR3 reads TGTGCCAGCAGTTTATCGGGGCACCCGGGGTACGAGCAGTACTTC. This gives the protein CASSLSGHPGYEQYF.

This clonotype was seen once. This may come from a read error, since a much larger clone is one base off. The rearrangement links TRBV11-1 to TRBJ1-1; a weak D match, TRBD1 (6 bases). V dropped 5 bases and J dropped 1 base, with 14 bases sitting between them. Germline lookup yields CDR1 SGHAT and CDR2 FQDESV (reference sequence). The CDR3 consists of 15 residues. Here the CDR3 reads CASSPDRMGNTEAFF. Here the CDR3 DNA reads TGTGCCAGCAGCCCTGACAGGATGGGGAACACTGAAGCTTTCTTT.

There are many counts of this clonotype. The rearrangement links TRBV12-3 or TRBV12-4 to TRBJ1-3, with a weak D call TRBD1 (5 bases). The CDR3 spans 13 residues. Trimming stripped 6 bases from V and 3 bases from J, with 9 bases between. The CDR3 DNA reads TGTGCCAGCAGGGGGGAGGATGGAAACACCATATATTTT. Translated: CASRGEDGNTIYF.

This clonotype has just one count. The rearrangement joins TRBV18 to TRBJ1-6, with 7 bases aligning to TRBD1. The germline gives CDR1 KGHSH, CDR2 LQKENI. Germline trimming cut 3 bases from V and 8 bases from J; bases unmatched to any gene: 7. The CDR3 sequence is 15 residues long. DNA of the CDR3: TGTGCCAGCTCACCCTTACAGGGGCCGGATTCACCCCTCCACTTT. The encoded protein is CASSPLQGPDSPLHF. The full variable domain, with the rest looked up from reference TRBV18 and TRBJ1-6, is NAGVMQNPRHLVRRRGQEARLRCSPMKGHSHVYWYRQLPEEGLKFMVYLQKENIIDESGMPKERFSAEFPKEGPSILRIQQVVRGDSAAYFCASSPLQGPDSPLHFGNGTRLTVT.

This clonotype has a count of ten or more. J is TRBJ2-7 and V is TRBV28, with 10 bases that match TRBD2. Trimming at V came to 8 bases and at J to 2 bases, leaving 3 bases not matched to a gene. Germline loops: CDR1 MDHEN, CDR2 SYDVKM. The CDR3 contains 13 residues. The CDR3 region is CASRTSGPYEQYF. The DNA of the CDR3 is TGTGCCAGCCGGACTAGCGGACCCTACGAGCAGTACTTC.

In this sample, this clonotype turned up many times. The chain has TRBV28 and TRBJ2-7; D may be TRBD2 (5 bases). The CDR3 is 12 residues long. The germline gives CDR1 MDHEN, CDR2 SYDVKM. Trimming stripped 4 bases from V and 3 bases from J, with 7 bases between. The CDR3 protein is CASSYGDYEQYF. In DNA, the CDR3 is TGTGCCAGCAGTTACGGGGACTACGAGCAGTACTTC.

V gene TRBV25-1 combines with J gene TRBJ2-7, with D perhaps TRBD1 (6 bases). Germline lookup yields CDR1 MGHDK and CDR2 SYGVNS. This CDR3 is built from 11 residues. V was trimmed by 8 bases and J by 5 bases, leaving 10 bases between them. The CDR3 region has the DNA TGTGCCAGCGGACAGTCCCACGAGCAGTACTTC. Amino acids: CASGQSHEQYF.